The next 10 T cell receptor beta chains were all read from a single sample in a study of identical twins. Via MiXCR, TCRdb re-called the 5' RACE reads, giving one row per CDR3 protein. The sample has 450,000 to 650,000 distinct CDR3 sequences, around 15% seen once; the top ten hold 0.35% to 0.45%. The sample was also linked to a second study, of yellow fever vaccine responses in identical twins.

The sample taken for sequencing was CD4+ T cells sorted from blood. All receptors come from a woman aged 18-29 years in good health.

This clonotype was detected only a few times. This rearrangement joins TRBV20-1 to TRBJ1-4; TRBD1 agrees at 7 bases. Germline V lookup: CDR1 DFQATT, CDR2 SNEGSKA (reference sequence). This CDR3 is 13 amino acids long. The V gene end was trimmed by 6 bases and the J gene end by 5 bases; junction bases not matched to a gene: 6. CDR3 bases: TGCAGTGCCCCGGACAGGCGGAATGAAAAACTGTTTTTT. Its protein product is CSAPDRRNEKLFF.

The rearrangement joins TRBV6-1 to TRBJ2-1; 10 positions agree with TRBD2. The CDR3 has 16 residues. Germline values: CDR1 MNHNS, CDR2 SASEGT. Trimming took 4 bases from V and 7 from J; bases not matched to a gene: 10. The chain's CDR3 is CASSALAGSGQNEQFF. CDR3 nucleotides: TGTGCCAGCAGTGCACTAGCGGGGTCAGGGCAGAATGAGCAGTTCTTC.

In this sample, this clonotype turned up many times. This chain joins TRBV5-1 and TRBJ1-5; no reliable D call. CDR1 is SGHRS and CDR2 is YFSETQ in the germline V gene. V shed 1 base and J shed 0 bases, with 8 bases lying between them. The CDR3 spans 15 residues. CDR3 sequence reads: CASSLLGHSNQPQHF. The CDR3 bases are TGCGCCAGCAGCTTGTTAGGGCATAGCAATCAGCCCCAGCATTTT.

The chain recombines TRBV5-1 with TRBJ2-1; 9 positions match TRBD2. CDR3 length equals 17 residues. The germline V gene has CDR1 SGHRS and CDR2 YFSETQ. V shed 3 bases and J 2 bases; nucleotides not matched to a gene: 9. The CDR3 DNA reads TGCGCCAGCAGCTCACTAGCGGGTATGGGTCCCTACAATGAGCAGTTCTTC. It specifies CASSSLAGMGPYNEQFF.

The table lists this clonotype with a few counts. The rearrangement joins TRBV12-3 or TRBV12-4 to TRBJ2-4, with 7 bases that match TRBD2. This CDR3 comprises 17 residues. The ends lost 3 bases at V and 2 bases at J; junction bases unmatched: 10. The CDR3 coding sequence is TGTGCCAGCAGTTTTAGCGGCGGGAGACTCACCAAAAACATTCAGTACTTC. Translating gives CASSFSGGRLTKNIQYF.

The CDR3, as DNA: TGTGCCAGCAGCGCAGGGGGGTCGGGGGCCAACGTCCTGACTTTC. Amino acid sequence: CASSAGGSGANVLTF. This chain connects TRBV2 to TRBJ2-6; D is possibly TRBD1 (7 bases). Germline-derived CDR1 and CDR2 are SNHLY and FYNNEI. V gave up 6 bases and J gave up 4 bases, with 13 bases separating them. The CDR3 is 15 amino acids.

This clonotype was recorded a few times. V usage is TRBV28 and J usage is TRBJ2-7; D possibly corresponds to TRBD1 (6 bases). CDR1 is MDHEN, CDR2 SYDVKM, per germline. Between the trimmed V and J ends, which lost 4 bases and 4 bases, there was a span of 26 bases. The CDR3 consists of 18 residues. This chain's CDR3 is CASSSPHVTGPGAYEQYV. The CDR3 region has the DNA TGTGCCAGCAGTTCTCCCCATGTGACAGGCCCTGGGGCTTACGAGCAGTACGTC.

This clonotype was counted once. The J gene is TRBJ2-1, the V gene TRBV20-1; 13 bases are a match to TRBD2. Germline CDR1 and CDR2: DFQATT and SNEGSKA (reference sequence). This CDR3 is built from 14 residues. J was trimmed by 9 bases and V by 6 bases; bases with no gene match: 8. The CDR3 reads CSATGTSGIVEQFF. DNA for the CDR3: TGCAGTGCAACCGGGACTAGCGGGATTGTTGAGCAGTTCTTC.

In this sample, this clonotype turned up a few times. The J gene is TRBJ2-4, the V gene TRBV14; TRBD2 matches at 9 bases. Trimming at V came to 5 bases and at J to 0 bases, leaving 11 bases not matched to a gene. The CDR3 consists of 18 residues. The germline V gene encodes CDR1 SGHDN and CDR2 FVKESK. CDR3 coding DNA: TGTGCCAGCAGCTTTCGTAGCGGGGGCCCACTAGCCAAAAACATTCAGTACTTC. It specifies CASSFRSGGPLAKNIQYF.

V and J are TRBV28 and TRBJ2-1; TRBD2 is a possible D gene (5 bases). The length of the CDR3 is 16 residues. Trimming removed 4 bases at V and 2 bases at J, with 15 bases between. In germline, CDR1 is MDHEN, CDR2 SYDVKM. CDR3 bases: TGTGCCAGCAGTTCGGGGAGCGGCTTAACCTACAATGAGCAGTTCTTC. Protein product: CASSSGSGLTYNEQFF.